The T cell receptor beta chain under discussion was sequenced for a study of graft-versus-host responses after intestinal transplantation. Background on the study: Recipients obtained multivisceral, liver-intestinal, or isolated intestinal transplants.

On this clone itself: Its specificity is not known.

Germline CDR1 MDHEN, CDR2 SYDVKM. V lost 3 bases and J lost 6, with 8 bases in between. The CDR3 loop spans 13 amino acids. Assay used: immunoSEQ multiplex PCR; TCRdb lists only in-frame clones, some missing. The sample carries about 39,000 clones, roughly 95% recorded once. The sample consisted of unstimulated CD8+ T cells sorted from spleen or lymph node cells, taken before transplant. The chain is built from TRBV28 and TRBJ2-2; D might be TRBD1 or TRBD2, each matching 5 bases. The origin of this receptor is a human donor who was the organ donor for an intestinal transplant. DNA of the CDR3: TGTGCCAGCAGTTTGCTGGGGGCCGGGGAGCTGTTTTTT. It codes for CASSLLGAGELFF.